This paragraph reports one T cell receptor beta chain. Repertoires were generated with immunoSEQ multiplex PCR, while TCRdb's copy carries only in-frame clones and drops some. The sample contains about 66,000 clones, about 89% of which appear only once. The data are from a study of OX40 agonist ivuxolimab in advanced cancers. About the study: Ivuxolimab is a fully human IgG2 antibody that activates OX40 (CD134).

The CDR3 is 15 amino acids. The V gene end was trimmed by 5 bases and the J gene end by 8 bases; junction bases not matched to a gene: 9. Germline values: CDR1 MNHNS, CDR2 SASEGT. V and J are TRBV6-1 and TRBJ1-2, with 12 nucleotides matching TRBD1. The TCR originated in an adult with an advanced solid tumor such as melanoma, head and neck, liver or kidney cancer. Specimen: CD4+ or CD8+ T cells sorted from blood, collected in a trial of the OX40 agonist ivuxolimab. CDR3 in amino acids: CASSSTGQGAQGYTF. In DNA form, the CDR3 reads TGTGCCAGCAGTTCAACGGGACAGGGGGCGCAGGGCTACACCTTC.